This passage covers 30 T cell receptor beta chains from one sample sequenced in a study of blood T cell repertoires in COVID-19. Profiled with immunoSEQ multiplex PCR; TCRdb holds only in-frame clones, not every one. The sample includes 250,000 or so clones, roughly 81% of them seen just once. Sequencing was done on a sample of PBMCs or T cells enriched from blood (not recorded which). Receptors originate from a woman aged 45 to 65 who had been exposed to COVID-19.

The gene calls are TRBV11-3 and TRBJ1-3; D perhaps matches TRBD1 (5 bases). V was pared by 5 bases and J by 0 bases, with 14 bases between. This CDR3 region has 16 residues. Germline V gives CDR1 SGHNT, CDR2 YENEEA. The DNA for the CDR3 is TGTGCCAGCAGCCCCCTTGGGGCCTCCTCTGGAAACACCATATATTTT. Its translation: CASSPLGASSGNTIYF.

The rearrangement uses TRBV7-2 and TRBJ1-1; weak D call: TRBD1 (6 bases). CDR3 size: 14 residues. Trimming left V 5 bases short and J 1 base short, with 11 bases between. The germline V gene encodes CDR1 SGHTA and CDR2 FQGNSA. CDR3 in amino acids: CASSLQGWNTEAFF. Written as DNA, the CDR3 is TGTGCCAGCAGCCTTCAGGGGTGGAACACTGAAGCTTTCTTT.

The rearrangement uses TRBV12-3 or TRBV12-4 and TRBJ2-1; D remains ambiguous. The CDR3 is made up of 13 amino acids. V was cut by 8 bases and J by 2 bases, with 10 bases left in between. The DNA of the CDR3 is TGTGCCAGCGACCCGGGTGCCTACAATGAGCAGTTCTTC. Its protein product is CASDPGAYNEQFF.

This sequence joins TRBV18 and TRBJ2-7; D may be TRBD1 (6 bases). The CDR3 covers 15 residues. Germline loops: CDR1 KGHSH, CDR2 LQKENI. V was pared by 5 bases and J by 0 bases, with 14 bases between. CDR3 DNA: TGTGCCAGCTCAGCGGACAGTGCCCCCTCCTACGAGCAGTACTTC. Amino acids: CASSADSAPSYEQYF.

The genes are TRBV5-1 and TRBJ1-6; D is unresolved. Trimming took 4 bases from V and 3 from J, leaving 11 bases between them. CDR1 and CDR2 from the germline V gene are SGHRS and YFSETQ. The CDR3 has 15 amino acids. The CDR3, as DNA: TGCGCCAGCAGCCTGGGCGATTACTATAATTCACCCCTCCACTTT. This translates into CASSLGDYYNSPLHF.

The rearrangement joins TRBV7-9 to TRBJ1-4; 7 nucleotides line up with TRBD1. The ends lost 5 bases at V and 2 bases at J; junction bases unmatched: 14. In germline, CDR1 is SEHNR, CDR2 FQNEAQ (reference sequence). The CDR3 contains 18 residues. This CDR3 reads CASSHPGGRGRTNEKLFF. As DNA, the CDR3 is TGTGCCAGCAGCCACCCAGGGGGACGGGGTAGGACTAATGAAAAACTGTTTTTT.

The J gene is TRBJ2-1, the V gene TRBV24-1, with D possibly matching TRBD1 (6 bases). V lost 9 bases to trimming and J lost 15 bases, with 20 bases between them. This CDR3 comprises 12 residues. CDR1 and CDR2 (germline): KGHDR, SFDVKD. The CDR3 sequence is CATQGKSGEWFF. The CDR3 region has the DNA TGTGCCACCCAGGGGAAATCAGGTGAATGGTTCTTC.

The CDR3 loop reads CSVESGARNEQFF. DNA of the CDR3: TGCAGCGTTGAATCAGGGGCGCGTAATGAGCAGTTCTTC. The V and J genes are TRBV29-1 and TRBJ2-1, with D possibly matching TRBD1 (6 bases). Germline CDR1 SQVTM, CDR2 ANQGSEA. The CDR3 contains 13 residues. Deletions cut 2 bases from V and 7 bases from J, with 12 bases between.

This clone has a single count. CDR3 sequence reads: CASSEMGGGPGSPLHF. DNA for the CDR3: TGTGCCAGCAGTGAAATGGGAGGGGGTCCCGGTTCACCCCTCCACTTT. V and J are TRBV2 and TRBJ1-6; a possible D gene is TRBD1 (6 bases). The CDR3 runs to 16 residues. CDR1 is SNHLY and CDR2 is FYNNEI in the germline V gene. V lost 2 bases and J 9 bases, leaving 17 bases between the germline ends.

The rearrangement links TRBV29-1 to TRBJ2-2; D perhaps matches TRBD1 (6 bases). The CDR3 consists of 15 residues. CDR1 is SQVTM, CDR2 ANQGSEA, per germline. Trimming stripped 6 bases from V and 5 bases from J, with 19 bases between. The CDR3 here is CSVTGRSRGTGELFF. The CDR3 nucleotides are TGCAGCGTGACAGGACGTAGCAGGGGAACCGGGGAGCTGTTTTTT.

The rearrangement links TRBV5-1 to TRBJ2-3; D unresolved. From germline, CDR1 is SGHRS and CDR2 YFSETQ. The CDR3 covers 16 residues. The V end was cut by 2 bases, the J end by 5 bases, with 18 bases between. The CDR3 DNA follows: TGCGCCAGCAGCTTATCGGTCGTGGTAGCCGGAGATACGCAGTATTTT. Translating gives CASSLSVVVAGDTQYF.

The J gene is TRBJ2-1, the V gene TRBV7-3, with a tentative D call TRBD2 (5 bases). V was pared by 1 base and J by 8 bases, with 12 bases between. Germline CDR1 reads SGHTA; CDR2 reads FQGTGA. The CDR3 extends over 14 amino acids. This CDR3 is CASSLRVRDYEQFF. In nucleotides, the CDR3 is TGTGCCAGCAGCTTAAGGGTGAGGGATTATGAGCAGTTCTTC.

V usage is TRBV3-1 (or the pseudogene TRBV3-2) and J usage is TRBJ2-5; TRBD2 agrees at 7 bases. CDR1 is LGHDT and CDR2 is YNNKEL in the germline V gene (reference sequence). The CDR3 extends over 15 amino acids. Trimming took 4 bases from V and 1 from J; bases not matched to a gene: 6. The CDR3 sequence: CASSPEWGGQETQYF. The DNA of the CDR3 is TGTGCCAGCAGCCCTGAGTGGGGGGGCCAAGAGACCCAGTACTTC.

The chain carries TRBV19 and TRBJ1-1; a weak D match, TRBD1 (5 bases). Germline CDR1 reads LNHDA; CDR2 reads SQIVND (reference sequence). The CDR3 is 17 residues long. The V and J ends lost 10 bases and 0 bases respectively, with 24 bases between them. The CDR3 loop reads CATKGSTGVSMNTEAFF. For the CDR3, the DNA is TGTGCCACCAAGGGGTCGACGGGGGTGAGTATGAACACTGAAGCTTTCTTT.

This clone showed up just once. The chain carries TRBV7-9 and TRBJ2-7; possibly TRBD2 for D (7 bases). Trimming took 5 bases from V and 3 from J, leaving 17 bases between them. The germline gives CDR1 SEHNR, CDR2 FQNEAQ (reference sequence). The CDR3 consists of 15 residues. CDR3 residues: CASSPQGRGIYEQYF. The CDR3 DNA follows: TGTGCCAGCAGCCCTCAGGGGCGGGGGATCTACGAGCAGTACTTC.

The chain links TRBV25-1 to TRBJ2-7; possible D gene TRBD1, 6 bases. This CDR3 comprises 14 residues. Deletions cut 3 bases from V and 4 bases from J, with 13 bases between. Germline CDR1 reads MGHDK; CDR2 reads SYGVNS. The CDR3 loop is CASSDPLTGYEQYF. The DNA of the CDR3 is TGTGCCAGCAGTGACCCCCTTACAGGGTACGAGCAGTACTTC.

This clone was seen a few times. V and J are TRBV5-1 and TRBJ2-2; TRBD1 matches at 12 bases. The CDR3 consists of 15 residues. Germline CDR1 and CDR2: SGHRS and YFSETQ. The ends lost 6 bases at V and 5 bases at J; junction bases unmatched: 5. CDR3 sequence (DNA): TGCGCCAGCACTCCGGGACAGGGGGCGACCGGGGAGCTGTTTTTT. Its translation: CASTPGQGATGELFF.

CDR3 sequence (DNA): TGCAGCGTTTTGGGGGGGCATAGAGGTGAAGCTTTCTTT. This encodes CSVLGGHRGEAFF. V is TRBV29-1 and J is TRBJ1-1, with D maybe TRBD1 (6 bases). The CDR3 is made up of 13 amino acids. The V end was cut by 5 bases, the J end by 7 bases, with 17 bases between. The germline V gene has CDR1 SQVTM and CDR2 ANQGSEA.

This chain joins TRBV18 and TRBJ2-7, with D uncertain. V lost 3 bases and J 2 bases, leaving 14 bases between the germline ends. The CDR3 length is 15 residues. The germline V gene encodes CDR1 KGHSH and CDR2 LQKENI. CDR3: CASSPLAASAYEQYF. CDR3 coding DNA: TGTGCCAGCTCACCCCTTGCGGCTTCCGCCTACGAGCAGTACTTC.

V is TRBV12-3 or TRBV12-4 and J is TRBJ1-2, with 7 nucleotides matching TRBD1. The ends lost 3 bases at V and 4 bases at J; junction bases unmatched: 2. CDR3 size: 13 residues. DNA of the CDR3: TGTGCCAGCAGTTTCAACAGGGGCTATGGCTACACCTTC. Protein product: CASSFNRGYGYTF.

The chain uses TRBV27 and TRBJ1-2; 8 bases fit TRBD1. After removal of 4 bases from V and 8 bases from J, the junction contained 6 bases not matched to a gene. Per germline, CDR1 MNHEY and CDR2 SMNVEV (reference sequence). The CDR3 sequence is 13 residues long. CDR3 in DNA: TGTGCCAGCAGTTGGGCGACAGGGGACGGCTACACCTTC. This gives the protein CASSWATGDGYTF.

This chain uses TRBV6-5 with TRBJ1-2, with D tentatively TRBD1 (6 bases). Per the germline V gene, CDR1 is MNHEY and CDR2 is SVGAGI. The CDR3 sequence is 14 residues long. V lost 7 bases, J lost 4 bases, and 16 bases lay in between. CDR3 in DNA: TGTGCCAGCACAGTCGACAGGACCATCTATGGCTACACCTTC. Its translation: CASTVDRTIYGYTF.

J is TRBJ1-6 and V is TRBV7-8, with TRBD1 as a possible D gene (6 bases). Germline loops: CDR1 SGHVS, CDR2 FQNEAQ. The CDR3 totals 17 residues. V was clipped by 3 bases and J by 6 bases, with 18 bases between them. The CDR3 DNA is TGTGCCAGCAGCTTGTCCCTGGGGGCAGCCACTAATTCACCCCTCCACTTT. This translates into CASSLSLGAATNSPLHF.

This clone was observed once. This chain uses TRBV30 with TRBJ2-5; TRBD1 matches at 11 bases. J lost 4 bases, V lost 5 bases, and 0 bases had no gene match. Germline V gene sequence: CDR1 GTSNPN, CDR2 SVGIG (reference sequence). This CDR3 comprises 12 residues. CDR3 residues: CAWGTGGETQYF. The DNA of the CDR3 is TGTGCCTGGGGGACAGGGGGAGAGACCCAGTACTTC.

This clone showed up just once. This chain links TRBV3-1 (or the pseudogene TRBV3-2) with TRBJ1-5; D unclear. V was pared by 0 bases and J by 7 bases, with 13 bases between. CDR1 is LGHDT, CDR2 YNNKEL, per germline (reference sequence). This CDR3 comprises 15 residues. CDR3 nucleotides: TGTGCCAGCAGCCAAGAAGGTGGCAGGCCCCAGCCCCAGCATTTT. Translated: CASSQEGGRPQPQHF.

The chain carries TRBV15 and TRBJ2-7; tentatively, D is TRBD2 (5 bases). Per germline, CDR1 LNHNV and CDR2 YYDKDF (reference sequence). Deletions cut 0 bases from V and 2 bases from J, with 14 bases between. The CDR3 is 16 residues long. CDR3 region: CATSRDEGRTPYEQYF. The CDR3 DNA sequence: TGTGCCACCAGCAGAGACGAGGGCCGTACCCCCTACGAGCAGTACTTC.

CDR3 nucleotides: TGTGCCAGCAGCTTCGACACCTACGAGCAGTACTTC. This codes for CASSFDTYEQYF. The chain links TRBV11-2 to TRBJ2-7; D remains unclear. This CDR3 is built from 12 residues. Trimming cost V 3 bases and J 2 bases, with 5 bases left between them. Germline lookup yields CDR1 SGHAT and CDR2 FQNNGV.

The rearrangement joins TRBV9 to TRBJ1-6; D remains ambiguous. CDR3 length equals 14 residues. Trimming took off 1 base at V and 7 bases at J, with 9 bases between the two ends. Germline assignment: CDR1 SGDLS and CDR2 YYNGEE. The CDR3 nucleotides are TGTGCCAGCAGCGTAAGCGGTTTCAATTCACCCCTCCACTTT. It translates to CASSVSGFNSPLHF.

The chain is built from TRBV10-3 and TRBJ1-1; a weak D match, TRBD1 (5 bases). From germline, CDR1 is ENHRY and CDR2 SYGVKD. Trimming left V 2 bases short and J 1 base short, with 5 bases between. The CDR3 totals 13 residues. In DNA, the CDR3 is TGTGCCATCAGTGAGGACAGGAACACTGAAGCTTTCTTT. This sequence encodes CAISEDRNTEAFF.

The rearrangement uses TRBV27 and TRBJ1-6, with 7 nucleotides matching TRBD1. CDR1 and CDR2 (germline): MNHEY, SMNVEV (reference sequence). The trim removed 6 bases at V and 2 bases at J, leaving 1 base unmatched. The CDR3 spans 14 residues. In DNA, the CDR3 is TGTGCCAGCAGCAGGGGGGCCTATAATTCACCCCTCCACTTT. Encoded protein: CASSRGAYNSPLHF.